The subject of this entry is one T cell receptor beta chain. Antigen unknown. This CDR3 contains 14 residues. Germline CDR1 reads SEHNR; CDR2 reads FQNEAQ (reference sequence). The V end lost 2 bases, the J end lost 0 bases, and 8 bases lay between the germline ends. The data originate from a study of persistence of HIV-infected CD4 T cells. The libraries were made with immunoSEQ version 4 in survey mode. Only in-frame clones appear in the TCRdb table, and some are missing; sequencing was by immunoSEQ multiplex PCR. This repertoire shows around 35,000 clones, 80% found once; its top ten account for approximately 1.6%. Cells were stimulated with CMV-infected fibroblast lysates at about 9.4 ug/mL. CD40L-negative CD69-negative CD45RO-high memory CD4+ T cells were sorted as populations depleted of antigen-responding cells.

The source was CD4+ T cells sorted from PBMCs after approximately 19-hour stimulation, collected from a patient who received antiretroviral therapy. The clonotype originates from an adult man with HIV who was CMV-seropositive. The chain is built from TRBV7-9 and TRBJ2-7; a weak D match, TRBD2 (5 bases). This chain's CDR3 is CASSLYGSSYEQYF. For the CDR3, the DNA is TGTGCCAGCAGCTTATATGGGAGCTCCTACGAGCAGTACTTC.